What follows are 26 T cell receptor beta chains derived from one specimen sequenced in a study of CD8 T cells in ankylosing spondylitis. TCRdb re-called the 5' RACE reads with MiXCR, one entry per CDR3 protein. Among about 320,000 distinct CDR3 sequences listed, roughly 12% were seen once. The sequenced sample was blood, either unsorted or a sorted T cell fraction (not recorded which). Source of these receptors: a female donor with ankylosing spondylitis or in good health (not recorded which).

This clonotype was recorded at least ten times. The rearrangement uses TRBV27 and TRBJ2-4; 10 positions match TRBD2. CDR1 and CDR2 (germline): MNHEY, SMNVEV (reference sequence). V lost 0 bases to trimming and J lost 6 bases; unmatched junction nucleotides: 11. This CDR3 is 18 amino acids long. In DNA, the CDR3 is TGTGCCAGCAGTTTATCGCCTAGCGGGAGTCGTAGGTCAAACATTCAGTACTTC. This codes for CASSLSPSGSRRSNIQYF.

Ten or more counts support this clonotype. V usage is TRBV20-1 and J usage is TRBJ2-3; D is uncertain. The CDR3 has 13 amino acids. Trimming pared 5 bases from V and 0 bases from J, leaving 9 bases between. Germline V CDR1 and CDR2: DFQATT, SNEGSKA (reference sequence). The CDR3 DNA reads as TGCAGTGCTCCGCCCGTAAGCACAGATACGCAGTATTTT. Residues: CSAPPVSTDTQYF.

A few counts support this clonotype. This chain uses TRBV19 with TRBJ2-3, with D uncertain. The CDR3 length is 14 residues. V lost 2 bases and J lost 1, with 7 bases in between. In germline, CDR1 is LNHDA, CDR2 SQIVND (reference sequence). The CDR3 sequence: CASSISQGTDTQYF. In DNA form, the CDR3 reads TGTGCCAGTAGTATAAGTCAGGGCACAGATACGCAGTATTTT.

The gene calls are TRBV10-2 and TRBJ1-1, with unresolved D. The CDR3 consists of 15 residues. Germline values: CDR1 WSHSY, CDR2 SAAADI. Between the trimmed V and J ends, which lost 0 bases and 6 bases, there was a span of 14 bases. The CDR3 DNA follows: TGCGCCAGCAGTGAGTCGTTAGGCAGCGGGGCTGAAGCTTTCTTT. Its protein product is CASSESLGSGAEAFF.

This clonotype was observed at least ten times. The chain recombines TRBV6-1 with TRBJ1-1; a weak D match, TRBD1 (6 bases). CDR1 is MNHNS, CDR2 SASEGT, per germline. Trimming stripped 4 bases from V and 7 bases from J, with 7 bases between. CDR3 length: 11 amino acids. CDR3 in amino acids: CASSGQVEAFF. In DNA form, the CDR3 reads TGTGCCAGCAGTGGACAGGTTGAAGCTTTCTTT.

The gene calls are TRBV7-2 and TRBJ2-7; D possibly corresponds to TRBD2 (5 bases). There are 15 residues in the CDR3. Trimming took off 1 base at V and 1 base at J, with 11 bases between the two ends. Germline loops: CDR1 SGHTA, CDR2 FQGNSA. The CDR3 DNA reads TGTGCCAGCAGCTTAGATTCCGGGAATTCCTACGAGCAGTACTTC. Amino acid sequence: CASSLDSGNSYEQYF. Variable domain in full (rest from reference TRBV7-2 and TRBJ2-7): GAGVSQSPSNKVTEKGKDVELRCDPISGHTALYWYRQSLGQGLEFLIYFQGNSAPDKSGLPSDRFSAERTGGSVSTLTIQRTQQEDSAVYLCASSLDSGNSYEQYFGPGTRLTVT.

This clonotype was seen at least ten times. The chain combines TRBV20-1 with TRBJ2-5; D unresolved. The CDR3 consists of 11 residues. Per germline, CDR1 DFQATT and CDR2 SNEGSKA (reference sequence). Trimming removed 1 base from V and 5 bases from J, with 5 bases in between. The CDR3 loop is CSARGLETQYF. CDR3 coding DNA: TGCAGTGCTAGAGGTTTGGAGACCCAGTACTTC.

This clonotype occurred many times. This rearrangement joins TRBV5-1 to TRBJ2-1; possible D gene TRBD2, 6 bases. The V end lost 3 bases, the J end lost 5 bases, and 21 bases lay between the germline ends. Germline assignment: CDR1 SGHRS and CDR2 YFSETQ. The length of the CDR3 is 17 residues. The CDR3 sequence is CASSWIPGTGGNNEQFF. CDR3 in DNA: TGCGCCAGCAGCTGGATCCCCGGGACTGGAGGTAACAATGAGCAGTTCTTC.

The genes are TRBV5-5 and TRBJ2-4; unclear D gene. The CDR3 runs 14 residues. Looked up from germline, CDR1 is SGHKS and CDR2 is YYEKEE (reference sequence). V was cut by 0 bases and J by 2 bases, with 6 bases left in between. The CDR3 nucleotides read TGTGCCAGCAGCTTGGCGGTGACCAAAAACATTCAGTACTTC. It codes for CASSLAVTKNIQYF.

This clonotype was counted only a few times. The V gene is TRBV10-3, the J gene TRBJ2-1, with D perhaps being TRBD1 or TRBD2 (6 bases each). Germline CDR1 ENHRY, CDR2 SYGVKD. The CDR3 has 17 amino acids. The V and J ends lost 0 bases and 5 bases respectively, with 17 bases between them. The CDR3 region is CAISESWGLGGNNEQFF. CDR3 bases: TGTGCCATCAGTGAGTCGTGGGGGCTGGGGGGAAACAATGAGCAGTTCTTC.

The rearrangement joins TRBV12-3 or TRBV12-4 to TRBJ1-2; TRBD1 might be the D (5 bases). V gave up 1 base and J gave up 4 bases, with 13 bases separating them. This CDR3 is 15 amino acids long. CDR3: CASSLVAGTIYGYTF. CDR3 DNA sequence: TGTGCCAGCAGTTTAGTGGCAGGGACCATCTATGGCTACACCTTC.

This chain joins TRBV7-3 and TRBJ2-3, with D tentatively TRBD2 (5 bases). V dropped 6 bases and J dropped 4 bases, with 14 bases sitting between them. Germline V CDR1 and CDR2: SGHTA, FQGTGA. The CDR3 is made up of 14 amino acids. CDR3 sequence: CASSPGEAADTQYF. The CDR3, as DNA: TGTGCCAGCAGTCCCGGGGAAGCGGCAGATACGCAGTATTTT.

This clonotype was seen a handful of times. The chain joins TRBV27 to TRBJ2-1; 9 bases match TRBD2. The CDR3 spans 16 residues. V shed 6 bases, J shed 2 bases, and the junction held 8 bases outside the gene matches. Germline lookup yields CDR1 MNHEY and CDR2 SMNVEV (reference sequence). This chain's CDR3 is CASSLSSGKTYNEQFF. In DNA form, the CDR3 reads TGTGCCAGCAGCCTATCTAGCGGGAAGACCTACAATGAGCAGTTCTTC.

There are many counts of this clonotype. This chain joins TRBV20-1 and TRBJ2-3, with TRBD2 matching over 11 bases. Germline lookup yields CDR1 DFQATT and CDR2 SNEGSKA (reference sequence). This CDR3 comprises 15 residues. The V segment lost 6 bases and the J segment 0 bases; nucleotides outside the gene matches: 5. CDR3 protein: CSATGTSGSTDTQYF. In nucleotides, the CDR3 is TGCAGTGCCACCGGGACTAGCGGAAGCACAGATACGCAGTATTTT.

This clonotype has just one count. The CDR3 DNA reads as TGTGCCAGCTCCCCGTTACTAGGGGCGAACACTGAAGCTTTCTTT. It yields the protein CASSPLLGANTEAFF. V and J are TRBV9 and TRBJ1-1; possibly TRBD1 for D (5 bases). Germline V CDR1 and CDR2: SGDLS, YYNGEE. Trimming removed 7 bases at V and 1 base at J, with 17 bases between. There are 15 residues in the CDR3.

This clonotype was seen repeatedly, ten times or more. V and J are TRBV27 and TRBJ2-1, with TRBD2 matching over 8 bases. The CDR3 is 16 residues long. Looked up from germline, CDR1 is MNHEY and CDR2 is SMNVEV (reference sequence). The V segment lost 3 bases and the J segment 4 bases; nucleotides outside the gene matches: 8. The CDR3 loop reads CASSLGTSGRYNEQFF. The CDR3, as DNA: TGTGCCAGCAGTTTGGGGACTAGTGGGAGGTACAATGAGCAGTTCTTC.

This clonotype was recorded at least ten times. This chain connects TRBV12-3 or TRBV12-4 to TRBJ1-5; D uncertain. The CDR3 sequence is 14 residues long. V shed 3 bases and J shed 5 bases, with 11 bases lying between them. The CDR3 is CASSFWQADQPQHF. The CDR3 coding sequence is TGTGCCAGCAGTTTCTGGCAGGCCGATCAGCCCCAGCATTTT.

The V call is TRBV24-1, the J call TRBJ1-1; possibly TRBD1 for D (5 bases). V lost 7 bases to trimming and J lost 5 bases, with 13 bases between them. The CDR3 covers 13 residues. Germline-derived CDR1 and CDR2 are KGHDR and SFDVKD. The DNA for the CDR3 is TGTGCCACCAGGGAAGGGACGTGGACTGAAGCTTTCTTT. Its protein is CATREGTWTEAFF.

Many counts were recorded for this clonotype. The chain recombines TRBV7-7 with TRBJ2-2; D could derive from TRBD1 or TRBD2 (5 bases each). The CDR3 contains 15 residues. In germline, CDR1 is SSHAT, CDR2 FNYEAQ (reference sequence). V shed 5 bases and J shed 7 bases, with 17 bases lying between them. Here the CDR3 reads CASSRGPGTGGELFF. Written as DNA, the CDR3 is TGTGCCAGCAGCCGCGGACCGGGGACGGGCGGGGAGCTGTTTTTT.

The chain combines TRBV28 with TRBJ2-7; D is perhaps TRBD1 (5 bases). V dropped 10 bases and J dropped 2 bases, with 12 bases sitting between them. The CDR3 loop spans 12 amino acids. The germline V gene encodes CDR1 MDHEN and CDR2 SYDVKM. The CDR3 sequence is CATTGAAYEQYF. CDR3 nucleotides: TGTGCCACCACTGGGGCGGCCTACGAGCAGTACTTC. Using reference TRBV28 and TRBJ2-7 for the parts outside the CDR3, the full variable domain is DVKVTQSSRYLVKRTGEKVFLECVQDMDHENMFWYRQDPGLGLRLIYFSYDVKMKEKGDIPEGYSVSREKKERFSLILESASTNQTSMYLCATTGAAYEQYFGPGTRLTVT.

This clonotype has ten or more counts. This chain links TRBV12-3 or TRBV12-4 with TRBJ1-5; possible D gene TRBD1, 6 bases. The CDR3 sequence is 14 residues long. V lost 6 bases, J lost 6 bases, and 15 bases lay in between. The DNA for the CDR3 is TGTGCCAGCAGCCGTAAGGGGGTGGTTCAGCCCCAGCATTTT. It codes for CASSRKGVVQPQHF.

Ten or more counts support this clonotype. J is TRBJ2-3 and V is TRBV29-1; the match to TRBD2 covers 9 bases. This CDR3 has 15 residues. Germline CDR1 is SQVTM and CDR2 is ANQGSEA. V dropped 4 bases and J dropped 2; count of bases not matched to a gene: 7. The CDR3 sequence: CSVVFLAGTTDTQYF. The CDR3 nucleotides read TGCAGCGTTGTTTTCCTAGCGGGAACCACAGATACGCAGTATTTT.

This clonotype was counted a few times. The V call is TRBV25-1, the J call TRBJ2-5; D might be TRBD1 or TRBD2, each matching 5 bases. Trimming pared 8 bases from V and 0 bases from J, leaving 16 bases between. The CDR3 length is 15 residues. Germline V gives CDR1 MGHDK, CDR2 SYGVNS. CDR3 in DNA: TGTGCCAGCGGGGATGGGGGACGGCACCAAGAGACCCAGTACTTC. The encoded protein is CASGDGGRHQETQYF.

A remark on this clonotype: This could be a read error, since a much larger clone is one nucleotide away. The chain recombines TRBV5-1 with TRBJ2-1; unclear D gene. Germline V gene lookup returns CDR1 SGHRS and CDR2 YFSETQ. Trimming pared 2 bases from V and 0 bases from J, leaving 6 bases between. There are 14 residues in the CDR3. Written as DNA, the CDR3 is TGCGCCAGCAGCTTCGAGAGCTCCTACAATGAGCAGTTCTTC. Translating gives CASSFESSYNEQFF.

V is TRBV3-1 and J is TRBJ2-1; the match to TRBD2 covers 8 bases. Germline CDR1 is LGHDT and CDR2 is YNNKEL (reference sequence). Trimming removed 1 base from V and 10 bases from J; junction bases left unmatched: 9. The CDR3 is 15 residues long. In nucleotides, the CDR3 is TGTGCCAGCAGCCAAGGGGCGGGACTAGGAATAGAGCAGTTCTTC. It yields the protein CASSQGAGLGIEQFF.

This clonotype was seen many times. The V and J genes are TRBV7-8 and TRBJ1-5, with 7 bases fitting TRBD1. This CDR3 has 16 amino acids. The V gene end was trimmed by 1 base and the J gene end by 1 base; junction bases not matched to a gene: 4. The germline gives CDR1 SGHVS, CDR2 FQNEAQ. The CDR3 coding sequence is TGTGCCAGCAGCTTAGGACAGGGTTGGAGCAATCAGCCCCAGCATTTT. Residues: CASSLGQGWSNQPQHF.